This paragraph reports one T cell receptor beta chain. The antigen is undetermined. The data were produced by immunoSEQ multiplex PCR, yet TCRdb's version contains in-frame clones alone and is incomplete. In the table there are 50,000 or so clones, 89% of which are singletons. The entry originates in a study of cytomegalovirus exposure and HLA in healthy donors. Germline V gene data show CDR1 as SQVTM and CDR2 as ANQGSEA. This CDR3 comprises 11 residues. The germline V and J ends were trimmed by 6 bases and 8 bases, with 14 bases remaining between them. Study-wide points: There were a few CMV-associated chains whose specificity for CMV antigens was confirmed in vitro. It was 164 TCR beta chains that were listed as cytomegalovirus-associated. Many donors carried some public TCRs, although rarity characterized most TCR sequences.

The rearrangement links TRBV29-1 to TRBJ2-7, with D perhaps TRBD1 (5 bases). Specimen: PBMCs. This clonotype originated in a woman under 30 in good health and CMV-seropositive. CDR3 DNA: TGCAGCGTGGAGACAGCCTATCAGCAGTACTTC. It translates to CSVETAYQQYF.